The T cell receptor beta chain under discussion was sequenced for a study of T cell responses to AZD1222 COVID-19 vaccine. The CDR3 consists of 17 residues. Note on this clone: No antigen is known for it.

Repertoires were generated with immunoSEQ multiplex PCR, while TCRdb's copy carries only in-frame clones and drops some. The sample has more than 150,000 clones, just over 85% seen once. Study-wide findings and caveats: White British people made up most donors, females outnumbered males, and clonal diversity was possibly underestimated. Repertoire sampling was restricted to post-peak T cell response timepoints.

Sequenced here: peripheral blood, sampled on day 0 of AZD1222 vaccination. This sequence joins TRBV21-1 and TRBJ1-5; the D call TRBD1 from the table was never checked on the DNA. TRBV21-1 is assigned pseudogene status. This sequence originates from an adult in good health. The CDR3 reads CASSSMTGVNSNQPQHF. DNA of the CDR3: TGTGCCAGCAGCTCAATGACAGGGGTTAATAGCAATCAGCCCCAGCATTTT.